This TCR beta chain stems from a study of T cells after yellow fever vaccination. Notes on the study in general: FACS-sorted repertoires might harbor abundant contaminating clonotypes from the bulk population. In post-booster samples, most primary-vaccination clones reappeared (approximately 96% CD4, about 91% CD8).

Details on this clonotype: What it binds is not known.

Germline V CDR1 and CDR2: MDHEN, SYDVKM. The CDR3 totals 13 residues. Between the trimmed V and J ends, which lost 3 bases and 10 bases, there was a span of 12 bases. Synthesis of TCR cDNA relied on 5'RACE template switching, which attached a universal primer site and UMIs. Each CDR3 protein is one row after TCRdb ran MiXCR on the 5' RACE reads. Of approximately 450,000 distinct CDR3 sequences listed, roughly 20% are singletons. The rearrangement links TRBV28 to TRBJ2-2; D is tentatively TRBD1 or TRBD2 (5 bases each). The source was PBMCs, collected before the yellow fever booster vaccination. The source is a young man who received the YFV17D yellow fever vaccine. CDR3 sequence (DNA): TGTGCCAGCAGTTTGTGGGGGAAAGAGGAGCTGTTTTTT. Protein: CASSLWGKEELFF. Variable domain in full (rest from reference TRBV28 and TRBJ2-2): DVKVTQSSRYLVKRTGEKVFLECVQDMDHENMFWYRQDPGLGLRLIYFSYDVKMKEKGDIPEGYSVSREKKERFSLILESASTNQTSMYLCASSLWGKEELFFGEGSRLTVL.